This TCR beta chain was profiled in a study of Graves' ophthalmopathy and Graves' hyperthyroidism. Study-wide context: Hyperthyroidism is called stable when no ophthalmopathy develops within 18 months of follow-up. Findings and caveats of the study: A classifier, a 13-signature model, separated ophthalmopathy from stable hyperthyroidism with around 88% sensitivity and about 83% specificity. Most expanded clonotypes from thyroid (those above 0.001 frequency) were also found in blood.

This clonotype has more than one count but fewer than ten. What it recognizes is unknown. Trimming took 5 bases from V and 7 from J; bases not matched to a gene: 16. Germline lookup yields CDR1 MDHEN and CDR2 SYDVKM. The CDR3 extends over 17 amino acids. RNA transcripts were the source from which TCR beta CDR3 regions were amplified. RT-PCR with HTBI primers came first, then second-round multiplex PCR. TCRdb re-called the multiplex PCR reads through MiXCR, storing one row per CDR3 protein. Seen here are around 590,000 distinct CDR3 sequences, under 45% observed once, and the top ten hold around 4.6%. Diagnosis relied on clinical symptoms, serum thyroxine, TRAb, thyroid ultrasound and orbital computed tomography.

The receptor's source is an adult man with Graves' hyperthyroidism. Sample: peripheral blood or thyroid tissue (not recorded which). This chain links TRBV28 with TRBJ2-7; 11 bases match TRBD1. DNA for the CDR3: TGTGCCAGCAGTGAAAGGGACAGGGGGGAATTAAGGCTTGAGCAGTACTTC. It is translated as CASSERDRGELRLEQYF.